This TCR beta chain derives from a study of T cell changes during pregnancy in multiple sclerosis. With V trimmed by 3 bases and J by 3 bases, 4 bases remained unmatched. Germline CDR1 is SGHDT and CDR2 is YYEEEE. The length of the CDR3 is 14 residues. Some clones are missing from TCRdb's copy, which holds only in-frame ones; the method was immunoSEQ multiplex PCR. The sample holds about 61,000 clones, about nine tenths seen once. This chain links TRBV5-6 with TRBJ2-7, with 9 bases fitting TRBD1. This clonotype was obtained from a female donor in good health, enrolled as a control in a pregnancy study. This specimen consisted of peripheral blood, obtained in the first trimester of pregnancy. Here the CDR3 reads CASSSSTGGYEQYF. CDR3 sequence (DNA): TGTGCCAGCAGCTCCTCGACAGGGGGCTACGAGCAGTACTTC.